This T cell receptor beta chain was identified in a study of blood T cell repertoires in COVID-19. Looking at the study overall: Italy, Spain and the United States were the sources of the convalescent and acute COVID-19 samples. In each case, the material was cDNA or gDNA derived from T cells, B-cell-depleted T cells, or PBMCs.

This CDR3 is built from 14 residues. Trimming stripped 2 bases from V and 3 bases from J, with 8 bases between. Germline V gene data show CDR1 as MGHRA and CDR2 as YSYEKL. In the original workflow: The assay estimated nucleated cells by amplifying reference gene primers. Method: immunoSEQ multiplex PCR; TCRdb's copy keeps in-frame clones and lacks some. Clonal size and the V and J genes are those of that table, whereas D and trimming came from the DNA. The table records around 77,000 clones, 70% to 90% of them present only once. The chain combines TRBV4-1 with TRBJ1-5; D remains ambiguous. Sequences were obtained from peripheral blood. The sequence came from a man aged 70-80 years with active or convalescent COVID-19. CDR3 DNA: TGCGCCAGCAGCCAAAGGCGGGACAATCAGCCCCAGCATTTT. Translation gives CASSQRRDNQPQHF.